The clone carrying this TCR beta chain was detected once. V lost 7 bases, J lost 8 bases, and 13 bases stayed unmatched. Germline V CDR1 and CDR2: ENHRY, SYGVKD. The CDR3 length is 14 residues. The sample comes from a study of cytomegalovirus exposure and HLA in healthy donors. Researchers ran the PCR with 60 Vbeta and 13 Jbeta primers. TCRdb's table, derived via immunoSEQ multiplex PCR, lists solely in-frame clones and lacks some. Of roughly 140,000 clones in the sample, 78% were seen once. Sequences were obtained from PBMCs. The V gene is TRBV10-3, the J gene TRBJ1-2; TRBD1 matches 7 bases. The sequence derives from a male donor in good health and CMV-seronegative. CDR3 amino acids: CAINGQQGKGGYTF. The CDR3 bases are TGTGCCATCAACGGACAACAGGGGAAAGGGGGCTACACCTTC.